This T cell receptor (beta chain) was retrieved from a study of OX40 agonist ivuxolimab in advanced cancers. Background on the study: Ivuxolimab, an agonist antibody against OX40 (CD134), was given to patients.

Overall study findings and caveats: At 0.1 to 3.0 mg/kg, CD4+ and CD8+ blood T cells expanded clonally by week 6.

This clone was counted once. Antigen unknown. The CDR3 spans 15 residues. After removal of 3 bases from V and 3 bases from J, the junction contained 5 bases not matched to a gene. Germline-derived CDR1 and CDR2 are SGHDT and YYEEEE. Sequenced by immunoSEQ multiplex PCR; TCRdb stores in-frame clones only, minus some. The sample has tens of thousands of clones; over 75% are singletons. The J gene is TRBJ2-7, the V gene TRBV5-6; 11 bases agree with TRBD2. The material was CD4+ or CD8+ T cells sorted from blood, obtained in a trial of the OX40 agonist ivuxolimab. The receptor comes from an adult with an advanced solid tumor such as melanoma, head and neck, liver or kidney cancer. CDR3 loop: CASSSGTSGIYEQYF. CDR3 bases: TGTGCCAGCAGCTCCGGGACTAGCGGAATCTACGAGCAGTACTTC.